Listed here is a single TCR beta chain. The antigen remains unidentified. The data derive from a study of blood T cells in healthy people across ages. Study-wide results and caveats: Naive and antigen-experienced cells were not separated, limiting conclusive comparison.

Through a sample-barcoded 5' primer and a J-beta primer mix, a second PCR was run for roughly 7 to 12 cycles. There were at least 3 million CDR3-containing paired-end reads obtained from each sample. TCRdb passed the 5' RACE reads through MiXCR, listing each CDR3 protein once. This sample has under 850,000 distinct CDR3 sequences, with around 36% found just once. Peripheral blood was drawn, ten milliliters per donor. Extracted total RNA amounted to at least 5.5 micrograms for each sample. Trimming took off 0 bases at V and 9 bases at J, with 9 bases between the two ends. The CDR3 is made up of 13 amino acids. CDR1 and CDR2 from the germline V gene are LGHNA and YSLEER.

Sequencing used blood. The TCR originated in a man in his late teens or twenties in good health. The chain couples TRBV4-3 to TRBJ2-1, with D uncertain. The CDR3 sequence: CASSQDLGSEQFF. The CDR3 DNA follows: TGCGCCAGCAGCCAAGATTTAGGATCTGAGCAGTTCTTC.